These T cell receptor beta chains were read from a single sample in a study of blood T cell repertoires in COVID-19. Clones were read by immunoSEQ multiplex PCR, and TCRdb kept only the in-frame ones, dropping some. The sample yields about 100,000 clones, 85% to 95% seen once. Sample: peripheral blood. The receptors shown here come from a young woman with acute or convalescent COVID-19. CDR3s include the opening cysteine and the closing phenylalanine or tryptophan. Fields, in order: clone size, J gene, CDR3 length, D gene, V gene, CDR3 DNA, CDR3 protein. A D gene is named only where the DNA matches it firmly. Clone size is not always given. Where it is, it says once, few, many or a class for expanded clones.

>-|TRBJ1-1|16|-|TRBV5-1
TGCGCCAGCAGCTTTTCCCCGACGGGGATGAACACTGAAGCTTTCTTT
CASSFSPTGMNTEAFF
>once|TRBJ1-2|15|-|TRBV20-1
TGCAGTGCTAGTGCGTCGGGGGTTGAGAGGTATGGCTACACCTTC
CSASASGVERYGYTF
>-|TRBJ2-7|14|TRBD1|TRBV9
TGTGCCAGCAGCGCCGGGACAGCCTCTGGCGAGCAGTACTTC
CASSAGTASGEQYF
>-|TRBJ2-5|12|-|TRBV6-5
TGTGCCAGCAGTTACCACGGAGAGACCCAGTACTTC
CASSYHGETQYF
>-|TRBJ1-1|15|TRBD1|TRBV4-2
TGTGCCAGCAGCCAAAAGGACAGGGGGAACACTGAAGCTTTCTTT
CASSQKDRGNTEAFF
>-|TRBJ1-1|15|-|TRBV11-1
TGTGCCAGCAGCTTAGATAGTGTCCCGGGGACTGAAGCTTTCTTT
CASSLDSVPGTEAFF
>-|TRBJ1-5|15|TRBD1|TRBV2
TGTGCCAGCACCCTAGACAGGGGCGGTGTTCAGCCCCAGCATTTT
CASTLDRGGVQPQHF
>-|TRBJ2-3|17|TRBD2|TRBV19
TGTGCCAGTAGTATAGGAATCGGACTAGGGGTAACAGATACGCAGTATTTT
CASSIGIGLGVTDTQYF
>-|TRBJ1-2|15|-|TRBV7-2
TGTGCCAGCAGCCAACTCTCAGGGGAATCCTATGGCTACACCTTC
CASSQLSGESYGYTF
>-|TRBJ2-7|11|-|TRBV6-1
TGTGCCAGCAGTGACAGTTACGAGCAGTACTTC
CASSDSYEQYF
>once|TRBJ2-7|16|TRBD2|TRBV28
TGTGCCAGCAGTTTTTCGGGGGAGGCCGGGGGGACCGAGCAGTACTTC
CASSFSGEAGGTEQYF
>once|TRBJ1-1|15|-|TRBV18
TGTGCCAGCTCTTTAGAAGGGGGAGTAGTCACTGAAGCTTTCTTT
CASSLEGGVVTEAFF
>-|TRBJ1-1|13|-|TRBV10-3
TGTGCCATCAGTGACGGACAGAACACTGAAGCTTTCTTT
CAISDGQNTEAFF
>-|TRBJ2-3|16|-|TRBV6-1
TGTGCCAGCAGTGACAACGGCCTCTTAGGGGCAGATACGCAGTATTTT
CASSDNGLLGADTQYF
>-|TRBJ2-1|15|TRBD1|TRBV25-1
TGTGCCAGCGCGAAGACAGGGATCTCCTACAATGAGCAGTTCTTC
CASAKTGISYNEQFF
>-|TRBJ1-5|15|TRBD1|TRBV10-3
TGTGCCATCAGTGAGGACAGGGGGTACAATCAGCCCCAGCATTTT
CAISEDRGYNQPQHF
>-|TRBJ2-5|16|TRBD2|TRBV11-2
TGTGCCAGCAGCTCCCTAGCGGGGGGGCGGCTGGAGACCCAGTACTTC
CASSSLAGGRLETQYF
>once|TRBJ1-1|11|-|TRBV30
TGTGCCTCCCTAAGTAACACTGAAGCTTTCTTT
CASLSNTEAFF
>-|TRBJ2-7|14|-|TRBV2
TGTGCCAGCAGACTCGACAGTGCCTACGTTCAGCAGTACTTC
CASRLDSAYVQQYF
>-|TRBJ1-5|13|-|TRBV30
TGTGCCTGGAGTGGAAGGAGGGGTCAGCCCCAGCATTTT
CAWSGRRGQPQHF
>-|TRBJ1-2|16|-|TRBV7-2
TGTGCCAGCAGCTTAGGGGGCTCGGACGCTAACTATGGCTACACCTTC
CASSLGGSDANYGYTF
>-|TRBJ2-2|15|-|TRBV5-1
TGCGCCAGCAGCATTCGACTGGATAACACCGGGGAGCTGTTTTTT
CASSIRLDNTGELFF
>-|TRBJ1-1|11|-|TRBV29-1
TGCAGCGCGTGGGGGGGCACTGAAGCTTTCTTT
CSAWGGTEAFF
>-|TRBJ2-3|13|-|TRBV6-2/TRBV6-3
TGTGCCAGCAGTTACCGAGGGGGATATACGCAGTATTTT
CASSYRGGYTQYF
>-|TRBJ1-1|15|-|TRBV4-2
TGTGCCAGCAGCCAAGAAGTCGGGGGAAACACTGAAGCTTTCTTT
CASSQEVGGNTEAFF
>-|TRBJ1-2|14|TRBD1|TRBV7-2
TGTGCCAGCAGCTCCGGGACAGAAGTCTATGGCTACACCTTC
CASSSGTEVYGYTF
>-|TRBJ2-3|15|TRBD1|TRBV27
TGTGCCAGCACTCCAGGGGGCCCTAGCACAGATACGCAGTATTTT
CASTPGGPSTDTQYF